Following are 31 T cell receptor beta chains from one sample sequenced in a study of T-cell memory formation after mild COVID-19. TCRdb ran MiXCR on the 5' RACE reads and lists one entry per CDR3 protein. The data hold fewer than 250,000 distinct CDR3 sequences, with around 20% observed a single time. The sequenced sample consisted of PBMCs or a T cell subset sorted from them (not recorded which). The receptor source for this set is an adult woman who had mild COVID-19 (a few samples of this study predate the infection). Cell type and time point are not known.

This clonotype was observed a handful of times. The genes are TRBV24-1 and TRBJ2-3; TRBD1 aligns across 7 bases. The CDR3 extends over 16 amino acids. J lost 2 bases, V lost 4 bases, and 8 bases had no gene match. CDR1 is KGHDR, CDR2 SFDVKD, per germline. The CDR3 bases are TGTGCCACCAGTGAGGCTACAGGGGCCAACACAGATACGCAGTATTTT. Its translation is CATSEATGANTDTQYF.

The chain has TRBV3-1 and TRBJ2-1; TRBD1 is a possible D gene (7 bases). The length of the CDR3 is 12 residues. CDR1 is LGHDT, CDR2 YNNKEL, per germline (reference sequence). V was pared by 2 bases and J by 9 bases, with 8 bases between. DNA of the CDR3: TGTGCCAGCAGCCAACAGGGGGGTGAGCAGTTCTTC. It translates to CASSQQGGEQFF.

This clonotype has a single count. V usage is TRBV6-2 or TRBV6-3 and J usage is TRBJ2-3; 16 nucleotides align to TRBD2. Germline CDR1 and CDR2: MNHEY and SVGEGT. This CDR3 comprises 20 residues. V was clipped by 6 bases and J by 1 base; unmatched bases: 13. CDR3 bases: TGTGCCAGCAGGAGACCACATGGGACTAGCGGGAGGGCGCGCACAGATACGCAGTATTTT. Encoded protein: CASRRPHGTSGRARTDTQYF.

V is TRBV6-2 or TRBV6-3 and J is TRBJ2-7; the match to TRBD1 covers 8 bases. Germline loops: CDR1 MNHEY, CDR2 SVGEGT. The CDR3 spans 12 residues. The J segment lost 6 bases and the V segment lost 7 bases, leaving 5 bases of the junction unmatched. CDR3 region: CASTRTGFEQYF. The DNA of the CDR3 is TGTGCCAGCACCAGGACAGGGTTCGAGCAGTACTTC.

The chain uses TRBV7-9 and TRBJ2-2; D remains ambiguous. Trimming took off 4 bases at V and 6 bases at J, with 15 bases between the two ends. The germline CDR1 and CDR2 sequences are SEHNR and FQNEAQ (reference sequence). The CDR3 has 15 amino acids. The CDR3 DNA is TGTGCCAGCAGCTCCCAGGCAGGATCCGCCGGGGAGCTGTTTTTT. Translation: CASSSQAGSAGELFF.

This clonotype came up a few times. The chain is built from TRBV19 and TRBJ2-6; TRBD1 agrees at 8 bases. The CDR3 is 17 residues long. CDR1 LNHDA and CDR2 SQIVND come from the germline V gene (reference sequence). The trim removed 3 bases at V and 0 bases at J, leaving 4 bases unmatched. CDR3 sequence (DNA): TGTGCCAGTAGTATTGGACAGGGATTCTCTGGGGCCAACGTCCTGACTTTC. It codes for CASSIGQGFSGANVLTF.

This clonotype occurred many times. This CDR3 is CASSLGAALNTEAFF. CDR3 nucleotides: TGTGCCAGCAGTTTAGGCGCAGCCCTCAACACTGAAGCTTTCTTT. The chain uses TRBV12-3 or TRBV12-4 and TRBJ1-1, with D uncertain. With 1 base removed from V and 2 bases from J, the gap between germline ends came to 11 bases. This CDR3 is built from 15 residues.

A few counts support this clonotype. The chain carries TRBV20-1 and TRBJ2-3; TRBD2 matches 7 bases. Germline V lookup: CDR1 DFQATT, CDR2 SNEGSKA (reference sequence). The CDR3 is made up of 15 amino acids. The V and J ends lost 6 bases and 4 bases, in that order; junction bases with no gene match: 13. The CDR3, as DNA: TGCAGTGCCCGCAGGACTAGTGTTCCGCCAGATACGCAGTATTTT. Residues: CSARRTSVPPDTQYF.

This clonotype has a handful of counts. The chain is built from TRBV7-2 and TRBJ2-1; TRBD2 is a possible D gene (6 bases). Germline V gene lookup returns CDR1 SGHTA and CDR2 FQGNSA. V lost 5 bases and J 8 bases, leaving 7 bases between the germline ends. The CDR3 spans 11 residues. Here the CDR3 reads CASSTSYEQFF. The CDR3 DNA sequence: TGTGCCAGCAGCACTAGCTATGAGCAGTTCTTC.

V usage is TRBV6-1 and J usage is TRBJ1-5, with 7 bases that match TRBD1. Germline loops: CDR1 MNHNS, CDR2 SASEGT. This CDR3 is 15 amino acids long. Trimming removed 5 bases from V and 5 bases from J; junction bases left unmatched: 9. CDR3 protein: CASSSRGQPDQPQHF. CDR3 DNA sequence: TGTGCCAGCAGTTCAAGGGGACAGCCTGATCAGCCCCAGCATTTT.

This clonotype was seen only a few times. V gene TRBV12-3 or TRBV12-4 combines with J gene TRBJ1-1; D may be TRBD1 (5 bases). This CDR3 has 13 residues. Trimming removed 1 base at V and 10 bases at J, with 13 bases between. CDR3 DNA sequence: TGTGCCAGCAGTTTAGTGATGGGGCCGAGAGCTTTCTTT. It specifies CASSLVMGPRAFF.

This clonotype was seen more than once but under ten times. The rearrangement links TRBV6-1 to TRBJ2-1, with a tentative D call TRBD2 (5 bases). Trimming cost V 8 bases and J 5 bases, with 7 bases left between them. The germline V gene encodes CDR1 MNHNS and CDR2 SASEGT. The CDR3 runs to 11 residues. Written as DNA, the CDR3 is TGTGCCAGCCAGCGGAACAATGAGCAGTTCTTC. Amino acid sequence: CASQRNNEQFF.

The sample holds many counts of this clonotype. The chain carries TRBV7-2 and TRBJ1-5, with 10 bases lining up with TRBD1. Germline-derived CDR1 and CDR2 are SGHTA and FQGNSA. Trimming cost V 5 bases and J 6 bases; bases outside gene matches: 7. This CDR3 is 15 amino acids long. For the CDR3, the DNA is TGTGCCAGCAGCCCAAGACAGGGGGCTGGTCAGCCCCAGCATTTT. This translates into CASSPRQGAGQPQHF.

This clonotype was counted ten times or more. The rearrangement links TRBV5-1 to TRBJ1-1; no clear D gene. The CDR3 is 15 residues long. The ends were cut back, 0 bases at V and 5 bases at J, with 14 bases in the middle. Germline loops: CDR1 SGHRS, CDR2 YFSETQ. Written as DNA, the CDR3 is TGCGCCAGCAGCTTGGAGCTCAGGACGGGGACTGAAGCTTTCTTT. Translated: CASSLELRTGTEAFF.

The chain joins TRBV7-2 to TRBJ1-2; D is perhaps TRBD1 (6 bases). CDR1 SGHTA and CDR2 FQGNSA come from the germline V gene. The length of the CDR3 is 16 residues. Trimming cost V 2 bases and J 4 bases, with 17 bases left between them. As DNA, the CDR3 is TGTGCCAGCAGCTTAATGGATACAGGGCATGGCTATGGCTACACCTTC. Translated, it gives CASSLMDTGHGYGYTF.

Ten or more counts support this clonotype. V usage is TRBV5-6 and J usage is TRBJ2-2; no clear D. V gave up 1 base and J gave up 5 bases, with 12 bases separating them. Per the germline V gene, CDR1 is SGHDT and CDR2 is YYEEEE. CDR3 length: 15 amino acids. CDR3 amino acids: CASSLFDTLTGELFF. The CDR3 DNA reads TGTGCCAGCAGCTTGTTCGACACCCTGACCGGGGAGCTGTTTTTT. Full variable domain (rest looked up from reference TRBV5-6 and TRBJ2-2): DAGVTQSPTHLIKTRGQQVTLRCSPKSGHDTVSWYQQALGQGPQFIFQYYEEEERQRGNFPDRFSGHQFPNYSSELNVNALLLGDSALYLCASSLFDTLTGELFFGEGSRLTVL.

In its sample, this clonotype was seen a few times. This chain connects TRBV5-4 to TRBJ2-5; 7 bases are shared with TRBD1. From germline, CDR1 is SGHNT and CDR2 YYREEE (reference sequence). The CDR3 has 13 amino acids. V trimming: 5 bases; J trimming: 6 bases; junction bases outside the gene matches: 7. The CDR3 nucleotides are TGTGCCAGCAGGAGACAGGGAGATAAGACCCAGTACTTC. Its translation is CASRRQGDKTQYF.

The rearrangement links TRBV7-9 to TRBJ1-1, with 7 bases aligning to TRBD1. CDR1 is SEHNR and CDR2 is FQNEAQ in the germline V gene (reference sequence). CDR3 length: 15 residues. Losses at the gene ends were 6 bases for V and 5 bases for J; bases not matched to a gene: 12. CDR3 loop: CASRPYRGRRTEAFF. As DNA, the CDR3 is TGTGCCAGCAGACCTTACAGGGGTCGGCGGACTGAAGCTTTCTTT. The full variable domain, with the rest looked up from reference TRBV7-9 and TRBJ1-1, is DTGVSQNPRHKITKRGQNVTFRCDPISEHNRLYWYRQTLGQGPEFLTYFQNEAQLEKSRLLSDRFSAERPKGSFSTLEIQRTEQGDSAMYLCASRPYRGRRTEAFFGQGTRLTVV.

This clonotype was counted between two and nine times. The chain carries TRBV20-1 and TRBJ1-4; D might be TRBD1 (6 bases). This CDR3 region has 13 residues. V was clipped by 4 bases and J by 8 bases, with 14 bases between them. From germline, CDR1 is DFQATT and CDR2 SNEGSKA (reference sequence). In DNA form, the CDR3 reads TGCAGTGCTAACAGGGAGGCATCGGAAAAACTGTTTTTT. It translates to CSANREASEKLFF.

The rearrangement uses TRBV15 and TRBJ1-2; 8 bases agree with TRBD1. The V gene's germline CDR1 is LNHNV and CDR2 YYDKDF (reference sequence). V shed 4 bases, J shed 0 bases, and the junction held 7 bases outside the gene matches. The CDR3 loop spans 16 amino acids. The CDR3 sequence: CATSTEDREANYGYTF. Here the CDR3 DNA reads TGTGCCACCAGCACCGAGGACAGGGAAGCTAACTATGGCTACACCTTC.

This clonotype was observed a few times. The chain recombines TRBV28 with TRBJ2-1, with 9 bases aligning to TRBD2. CDR3 length equals 15 residues. Germline CDR1 and CDR2: MDHEN and SYDVKM. With 6 bases clipped from V and 8 bases from J, the junction kept 11 bases outside the gene matches. In DNA, the CDR3 is TGTGCCAGCAGCCCCCCCAGCGGGGGGACCTATGAGCAGTTCTTC. As protein: CASSPPSGGTYEQFF.

This clonotype was seen a handful of times. V usage is TRBV6-2 or TRBV6-3 and J usage is TRBJ2-2; 14 nucleotides match TRBD2. The CDR3 totals 17 residues. Germline CDR1 MNHEY, CDR2 SVGEGT. V was pared by 4 bases and J by 7 bases, with 8 bases of the junction left unmatched. In nucleotides, the CDR3 is TGTGCCAGCAGTTTACTAGGACTAGCGGGAGGAATCGGGGAGCTGTTTTTT. Protein sequence: CASSLLGLAGGIGELFF.

This clonotype has more than one count but fewer than ten. The chain is built from TRBV18 and TRBJ2-7; perhaps TRBD2 as D (7 bases). CDR3 length: 15 amino acids. V lost 2 bases and J 5 bases, leaving 16 bases between the germline ends. CDR1 and CDR2 from the germline V gene are KGHSH and LQKENI. The CDR3 DNA is TGTGCCAGCTCACCAGACGGGGGGCTCGTCAACGAGCAGTACTTC. Translating it yields CASSPDGGLVNEQYF.

This rearrangement joins TRBV7-9 to TRBJ2-7, with 8 bases matching TRBD1. Germline CDR1 and CDR2: SEHNR and FQNEAQ (reference sequence). The CDR3 runs 15 residues. Trimming cost V 5 bases and J 6 bases; bases outside gene matches: 12. The DNA for the CDR3 is TGTGCCAGCAGCCCAACTCGACAGGGGAGGTCCGAGCAGTACTTC. Translating it yields CASSPTRQGRSEQYF.

This chain links TRBV11-1 with TRBJ1-1, with 10 bases that match TRBD1. V was clipped by 2 bases and J by 9 bases; unmatched bases: 3. Per the germline V gene, CDR1 is SGHAT and CDR2 is FQDESV (reference sequence). The CDR3 has 13 residues. The CDR3 spells CASSLLDRGKAFF. The DNA for the CDR3 is TGTGCCAGCAGCTTATTGGACAGGGGGAAAGCTTTCTTT.

The V gene is TRBV12-3 or TRBV12-4, the J gene TRBJ1-1; TRBD1 might be the D (6 bases). The germline V and J ends were trimmed by 5 bases and 5 bases, with 15 bases remaining between them. This CDR3 contains 14 residues. CDR3 in amino acids: CASSDSRGYTEAFF. CDR3 DNA sequence: TGTGCCAGCAGTGATTCTAGGGGGTATACTGAAGCTTTCTTT.

Only a few counts were recorded for this clonotype. CDR3 protein: CASSMDRNTEAFF. The CDR3 DNA sequence: TGTGCCAGCTCTATGGACCGTAACACTGAAGCTTTCTTT. V is TRBV2 and J is TRBJ1-1; D not resolved. The CDR3 runs 13 residues. V dropped 8 bases and J dropped 2 bases, with 12 bases sitting between them. The germline gives CDR1 SNHLY, CDR2 FYNNEI.

Many counts were recorded for this clonotype. The chain has TRBV12-3 or TRBV12-4 and TRBJ2-1; the match to TRBD1 covers 7 bases. This CDR3 comprises 14 residues. The trim removed 5 bases at V and 9 bases at J, leaving 10 bases unmatched. CDR3 amino acids: CASSPGTVSGEQFF. CDR3 nucleotides: TGTGCCAGCAGTCCCGGGACAGTCTCGGGTGAGCAGTTCTTC.

This clonotype was recorded a few times. The chain joins TRBV9 to TRBJ2-1; TRBD1 matches 9 bases. CDR1 SGDLS and CDR2 YYNGEE come from the germline V gene. The junction had 8 bases not matched to a gene; V was cut back by 1 base and J by 9 bases. The CDR3 runs 15 residues. The CDR3 reads CASSVQTGGMSEQFF. The CDR3 region has the DNA TGTGCCAGCAGCGTACAGACAGGGGGAATGAGTGAGCAGTTCTTC.

Only a few counts were recorded for this clonotype. Written as DNA, the CDR3 is TGTGCCAGCAGATTTACGTCGGGGAACACTGAAGCTTTCTTT. This gives the protein CASRFTSGNTEAFF. This rearrangement joins TRBV12-3 or TRBV12-4 to TRBJ1-1, with unresolved D. The CDR3 sequence is 14 residues long. Trimming shortened V by 6 bases and J by 1 base, and 12 bases separated the two germline ends.

This chain uses TRBV6-6 with TRBJ1-1; possibly TRBD1 for D (6 bases). CDR1 MNHNY and CDR2 SVGAGI come from the germline V gene (reference sequence). The V end lost 4 bases, the J end lost 3 bases, and 12 bases lay between the germline ends. There are 14 residues in the CDR3. The CDR3 loop reads CASSSTGRDTEAFF. In DNA, the CDR3 is TGTGCCAGCAGTTCCACAGGGAGGGACACTGAAGCTTTCTTT.